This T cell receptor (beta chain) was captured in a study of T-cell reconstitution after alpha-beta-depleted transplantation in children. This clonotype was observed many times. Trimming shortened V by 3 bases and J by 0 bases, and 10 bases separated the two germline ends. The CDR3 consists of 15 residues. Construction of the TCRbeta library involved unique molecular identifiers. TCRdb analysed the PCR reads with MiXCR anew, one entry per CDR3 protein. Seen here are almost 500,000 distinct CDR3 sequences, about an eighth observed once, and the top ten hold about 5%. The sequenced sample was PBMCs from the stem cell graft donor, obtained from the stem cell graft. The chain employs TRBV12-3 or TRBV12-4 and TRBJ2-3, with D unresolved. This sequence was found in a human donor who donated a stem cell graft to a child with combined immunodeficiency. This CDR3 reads CASSLYSRSTDTQYF. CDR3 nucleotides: TGTGCCAGCAGTTTGTATTCTAGGAGCACAGATACGCAGTATTTT.